Given below is one T cell receptor beta chain in context. The target antigen is unknown. This entry is derived from a study of blood T cells in healthy people across ages. Turning to the study itself: Capturing about one barcoded beta molecule per two T cells was achieved by template switching.

With a J-beta primer mix and a sample-barcoded 5' primer, a second PCR ran roughly 6 to 11 cycles. Each TCR beta cDNA got a 12-nucleotide random molecular identifier. TCRdb reprocessed the 5' RACE reads via MiXCR and lists one record per CDR3 protein. The sample lists roughly 1,300,000 distinct CDR3 sequences, approximately 63% occurring once. Broader study findings: Among long-lived donors, naive CD4+ cells were more numerous and diversity higher than in aged donors. CMV status of donors was not determined, possibly confounding expanded clonotype changes.

The receptor was derived from a man in his late teens or twenties in good health. Source material: blood.

CDR3 region: CASSLYTALLNTEAFF. The DNA for the CDR3 is TGTGCCAGCAGCTTGTACACGGCACTCTTGAACACTGAAGCTTTCTTT. The J gene is TRBJ1-1, the V gene TRBV5-6; D remains ambiguous. The CDR3 has 16 amino acids. V lost 1 base to trimming and J lost 0 bases, with 13 bases between them. Germline V gene sequence: CDR1 SGHDT, CDR2 YYEEEE.